These T cell receptor beta chains were read from a single sample in a study of T cells after yellow fever vaccination. Via MiXCR, TCRdb re-called the 5' RACE reads, giving one row per CDR3 protein. The table shows about 500,000 distinct CDR3 sequences, with around 16% occurring only once. Sequences were derived from PBMCs, sampled roughly 5 days after the first yellow fever vaccination. The receptor set was obtained from a man between 18 and 29 years old who received the YFV17D yellow fever vaccine. Each CDR3 is given with its conserved first and last residue. The D gene is left open where the match is weak. Rows give clone size only sometimes, using once, few, many, or a class for an expanded clone.

v_call	j_call	clone_size	d_call	cdr3_aa	cdr3_nt
TRBV24-1	TRBJ2-1	few	-	CATSPGIYNEQFF	TGTGCCACCAGCCCAGGGATTTACAATGAGCAGTTCTTC
TRBV11-2	TRBJ1-2	few	-	CASSTPGEGYTF	TGTGCCAGCAGCACACCAGGGGAGGGCTACACCTTC
TRBV4-1	TRBJ2-7	-	-	CASSQETDGQTYEQYF	TGCGCCAGCAGCCAAGAAACGGACGGACAAACCTACGAGCAGTACTTC
TRBV5-5	TRBJ1-2	few	-	CASSWKPFDGYTF	TGTGCCAGCAGCTGGAAGCCCTTTGATGGCTACACCTTC
TRBV2	TRBJ2-1	few	TRBD2	CASSETGGLVRGNEQFF	TGTGCCAGCAGTGAAACGGGGGGGCTAGTCAGAGGTAATGAGCAGTTCTTC
TRBV12-3/TRBV12-4	TRBJ1-3	-	-	CASSLEADSGNTIYF	TGTGCCAGCAGTTTAGAGGCTGACTCTGGAAACACCATATATTTT
TRBV6-1	TRBJ1-4	few	-	CASSEDRINEKLFF	TGTGCCAGCAGTGAAGACAGAATTAATGAAAAACTGTTTTTT
TRBV4-3	TRBJ1-5	-	TRBD1	CASSQGTGDDQPQHF	TGCGCCAGCAGCCAAGGGACAGGGGATGATCAGCCCCAGCATTTT
TRBV23-1	TRBJ2-1	-	TRBD2	CASSQSPGGAFGDEQFF	TGCGCCAGCAGTCAATCGCCGGGGGGGGCCTTCGGAGATGAGCAGTTCTTC
TRBV11-2	TRBJ1-2	few	-	CASTTDLWGGGYTF	TGTGCCAGCACCACCGACCTATGGGGGGGAGGCTACACCTTC
TRBV5-1	TRBJ2-2	few	TRBD2	CASSFSAGGPAGELFF	TGCGCCAGCAGCTTCTCGGCGGGGGGCCCCGCCGGGGAGCTGTTTTTT
TRBV6-2/TRBV6-3	TRBJ1-5	-	-	CASSGRESAGPQHF	TGTGCCAGCAGTGGCAGAGAGTCCGCCGGGCCCCAGCATTTT
TRBV7-2	TRBJ2-1	-	TRBD1	CASSFLTGGEQFF	TGTGCCAGCAGCTTCCTAACAGGGGGTGAGCAGTTCTTC
TRBV5-1	TRBJ2-3	many	TRBD2	CASSSGGEDTQYF	TGCGCCAGCAGCTCGGGAGGGGAGGATACGCAGTATTTT
TRBV25-1	TRBJ1-4	-	-	CASIGPGNEKLFF	TGTGCCAGCATAGGGCCGGGCAATGAAAAACTGTTTTTT
TRBV5-1	TRBJ2-7	-	-	CASSFPGPTREQYF	TGCGCCAGCAGCTTTCCGGGTCCCACACGTGAGCAGTACTTC
TRBV6-2/TRBV6-3	TRBJ2-5	once	-	CASSSGGTGTQYF	TGTGCCAGCAGTTCTGGGGGCACGGGGACCCAGTACTTC
TRBV20-1	TRBJ1-4	few	TRBD1	CSAHDRTGRGEKLFF	TGCAGTGCCCATGATAGGACAGGGAGAGGTGAAAAACTGTTTTTT
TRBV7-2	TRBJ1-4	many	-	CASSLGGDEKLFF	TGTGCCAGCAGCCTAGGGGGGGACGAAAAACTGTTTTTT
TRBV6-2/TRBV6-3	TRBJ2-1	few	-	CASSRISGQNEQFF	TGTGCCAGCAGTAGAATCTCAGGGCAGAATGAGCAGTTCTTC
TRBV7-2	TRBJ1-2	few	-	CASSLDDGLGNYGYTF	TGTGCCAGCAGCTTAGACGACGGGTTAGGAAACTATGGCTACACCTTC
TRBV19	TRBJ2-1	-	TRBD1	CASSLDRGQGEQFF	TGTGCCAGTAGCTTGGACAGGGGGCAGGGTGAGCAGTTCTTC
TRBV5-1	TRBJ2-2	few	-	CASSFASVTGELFF	TGCGCCAGCAGCTTCGCTAGCGTCACCGGGGAGCTGTTTTTT
TRBV5-1	TRBJ1-2	-	TRBD1	CASTGQGYGYTF	TGCGCCAGCACGGGACAGGGGTATGGCTACACCTTC
TRBV29-1	TRBJ2-3	few	-	CSVGRGLLTDTQYF	TGCAGCGTTGGGCGGGGTCTCCTCACAGATACGCAGTATTTT
TRBV4-1	TRBJ1-1	-	TRBD1	CASRRTGRNTEAFF	TGCGCCAGCAGGAGGACAGGCCGGAACACTGAAGCTTTCTTT
TRBV20-1	TRBJ2-5	-	TRBD1	CSAKNRGQTQYF	TGCAGTGCTAAAAACAGGGGTCAGACCCAGTACTTC
TRBV4-3	TRBJ2-5	many	TRBD2	CASSHLNEAGGVETQYF	TGCGCCAGCAGCCACCTCAACGAAGCGGGGGGAGTAGAGACCCAGTACTTC
TRBV7-9	TRBJ1-2	few	-	CASLRGQGRGYTF	TGTGCCAGTCTTCGCGGGCAGGGAAGGGGCTACACCTTC
TRBV27	TRBJ1-2	many	-	CASSLSGGHYGYTF	TGTGCCAGCAGTTTATCGGGGGGCCACTATGGCTACACCTTC
TRBV5-1	TRBJ1-6	few	-	CASSPLVGGNSPLHF	TGCGCCAGCAGCCCACTAGTGGGGGGGAATTCACCCCTCCACTTT
TRBV20-1	TRBJ1-6	-	-	CSASPATGPFGNSPLHF	TGCAGTGCCTCCCCTGCGACAGGTCCATTTGGTAATTCACCCCTCCACTTT
TRBV11-2	TRBJ1-5	-	-	CASSLDGGHLHIQPQHF	TGTGCCAGCAGCTTAGACGGGGGGCATTTGCATATTCAGCCCCAGCATTTT
TRBV5-1	TRBJ2-7	few	TRBD1	CASSGGNTGGPYEQYF	TGCGCCAGCAGCGGCGGGAATACAGGGGGCCCCTACGAGCAGTACTTC
TRBV5-1	TRBJ1-1	few	TRBD1	CASSPQPGTGDKAFF	TGCGCCAGCAGCCCACAACCTGGGACAGGGGACAAAGCTTTCTTT
TRBV5-1	TRBJ2-5	few	-	CASSFWENQETQYF	TGCGCCAGCAGCTTTTGGGAGAATCAAGAGACCCAGTACTTC
TRBV4-1	TRBJ1-1	few	-	CASSLEEGRMDTEAFF	TGCGCCAGCAGCCTTGAGGAGGGGCGCATGGACACTGAAGCTTTCTTT
TRBV30	TRBJ2-2	-	-	CAWNYNTGELFF	TGTGCCTGGAATTATAACACCGGGGAGCTGTTTTTT
TRBV12-3/TRBV12-4	TRBJ2-1	-	TRBD1	CASSPPGQYYNEQFF	TGTGCCAGCAGTCCTCCGGGACAGTACTACAATGAGCAGTTCTTC
TRBV5-1	TRBJ1-1	few	-	CASSLVPRDNTEAFF	TGCGCCAGCAGCTTGGTGCCCCGGGACAACACTGAAGCTTTCTTT
TRBV4-1	TRBJ2-7	-	TRBD1	CASSPGPAQGASYF	TGCGCCAGCAGCCCAGGGCCCGCACAGGGGGCGTCGTACTTC
TRBV5-6	TRBJ2-2	many	-	CASSFGGGELFF	TGTGCCAGCAGCTTTGGCGGGGGGGAGCTGTTTTTT
TRBV18	TRBJ2-2	few	-	CASSPSVPNTGELFF	TGTGCCAGCTCACCATCTGTTCCGAACACCGGGGAGCTGTTTTTT
TRBV5-5	TRBJ2-3	-	-	CASSLIPSSTDTQYF	TGTGCCAGCAGCTTGATCCCGAGTAGCACAGATACGCAGTATTTT
TRBV24-1	TRBJ2-1	-	-	CATSDPGAGSYNEQFF	TGTGCCACCAGTGATCCCGGGGCGGGGAGCTACAATGAGCAGTTCTTC
TRBV5-6	TRBJ1-2	few	-	CASSLESGLYGYTF	TGTGCCAGCAGCTTGGAGTCGGGACTCTATGGCTACACCTTC
TRBV12-3/TRBV12-4	TRBJ1-1	many	-	CASRRTPGNTEAFF	TGTGCCAGCAGACGGACCCCGGGGAACACTGAAGCTTTCTTT